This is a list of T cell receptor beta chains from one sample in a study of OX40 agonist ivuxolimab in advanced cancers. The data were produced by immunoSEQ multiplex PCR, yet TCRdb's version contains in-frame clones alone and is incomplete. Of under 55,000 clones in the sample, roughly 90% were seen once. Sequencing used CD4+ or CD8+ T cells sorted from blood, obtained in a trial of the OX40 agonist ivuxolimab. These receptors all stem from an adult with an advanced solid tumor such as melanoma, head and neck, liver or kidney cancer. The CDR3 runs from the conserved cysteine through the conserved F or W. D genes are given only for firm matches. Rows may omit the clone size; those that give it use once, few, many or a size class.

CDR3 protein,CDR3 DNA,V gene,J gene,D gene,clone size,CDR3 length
CASSLTGKETQYF,TGTGCCAGCAGCTTAACGGGGAAGGAGACCCAGTACTTC,TRBV11-2,TRBJ2-5,-,-,13
CASSSQKGGGLYEKLFF,TGTGCCAGCAGTTCCCAAAAGGGAGGGGGGCTCTATGAAAAACTGTTTTTT,TRBV28,TRBJ1-4,-,-,17
CASSSDHAGGYTF,TGCGCCAGCAGCTCGGACCATGCGGGAGGCTACACCTTC,TRBV5-1,TRBJ1-2,-,-,13
CASSPGQATQETQYF,TGTGCCAGCAGCCCGGGACAGGCCACCCAAGAGACCCAGTACTTC,TRBV7-9,TRBJ2-5,TRBD1,-,15
CASSQRDRGVNEQFF,TGTGCCAGCAGCCAACGGGACAGGGGGGTCAATGAGCAGTTCTTC,TRBV4-2,TRBJ2-1,TRBD1,-,15
CASTFRGASNQPQHF,TGTGCCAGCACTTTCAGGGGTGCTAGCAATCAGCCCCAGCATTTT,TRBV5-8,TRBJ1-5,-,-,15
CATETPGLTNQPQHF,TGTGCCACCGAAACCCCGGGACTCACTAATCAGCCCCAGCATTTT,TRBV19,TRBJ1-5,-,-,15
CASSGLNRGAGEQYF,TGCGCCAGCAGCGGGCTGAACAGGGGCGCGGGTGAGCAGTACTTC,TRBV10-1,TRBJ2-7,TRBD1,-,15
CASSFVQGGSRGGYTF,TGTGCCAGCAGCTTCGTCCAGGGTGGAAGTAGGGGTGGCTACACCTTC,TRBV7-2,TRBJ1-2,-,-,16
CASSLARRGTPGNTIYF,TGCGCCAGCAGCTTGGCCCGGAGAGGAACGCCTGGAAACACCATATATTTT,TRBV5-1,TRBJ1-3,-,-,17
CSVGDSNNSPLHF,TGCAGCGTCGGGGACAGTAATAATTCACCCCTCCACTTT,TRBV29-1,TRBJ1-6,TRBD1,-,13
CASSLDYTNEQYF,TGTGCCAGCAGCTTGGACTATACCAACGAGCAGTACTTC,TRBV7-2,TRBJ2-7,-,few,13
CASSPIVRGNTEAFF,TGTGCCAGCAGTCCAATTGTCAGGGGGAACACTGAAGCTTTCTTT,TRBV28,TRBJ1-1,-,-,15
CASSQEDTDYEQYF,TGTGCCAGCAGCCAAGAGGACACAGACTACGAGCAGTACTTC,TRBV4-2,TRBJ2-7,-,-,14
CASSPAAHPQETQYF,TGTGCCAGCAGCCCGGCGGCACATCCACAAGAGACCCAGTACTTC,TRBV11-2,TRBJ2-5,-,-,15
CASSFTDTDTQYF,TGTGCCAGCAGCTTTACGGACACAGATACGCAGTATTTT,TRBV7-8,TRBJ2-3,-,-,13
CASSYNGNQPQHF,TGTGCCAGCAGTTATAATGGGAATCAGCCCCAGCATTTT,TRBV6-5,TRBJ1-5,-,-,13
CASSVYGDTQYF,TGTGCCAGCAGTGTATACGGGGATACGCAGTATTTT,TRBV28,TRBJ2-3,-,few,12
CASSLYTGGGGEKLFF,TGTGCCAGCAGCTTGTACACAGGGGGCGGTGGGGAAAAACTGTTTTTT,TRBV11-2,TRBJ1-4,TRBD1,-,16
CASSLDRGLSYEQYF,TGTGCCAGCAGCTTGGACAGGGGGCTCTCCTACGAGCAGTACTTC,TRBV7-9,TRBJ2-7,TRBD1,-,15
CASSLGGRLNTEAFF,TGTGCCAGCAGCTTAGGGGGGAGACTAAACACTGAAGCTTTCTTT,TRBV7-9,TRBJ1-1,-,-,15
CASSLVGGQGDTEAFF,TGTGCCAGCAGCTTGGTCGGGGGGCAAGGGGACACTGAAGCTTTCTTT,TRBV5-6,TRBJ1-1,-,-,16
CASSPEWGRNTEAFF,TGTGCCAGCAGTCCCGAGTGGGGCCGGAACACTGAAGCTTTCTTT,TRBV7-2,TRBJ1-1,-,-,15
CASSINRDENTIYF,TGTGCCAGCAGCATAAACCGGGACGAAAACACCATATATTTT,TRBV7-2,TRBJ1-3,-,-,14
CASSGGLAGEQFF,TGTGCCAGCAGCGGGGGACTAGCTGGTGAGCAGTTCTTC,TRBV7-7,TRBJ2-1,TRBD2,-,13
CASSVDRGNTEAFF,TGCGCCAGCAGCGTAGACAGGGGAAACACTGAAGCTTTCTTT,TRBV5-1,TRBJ1-1,TRBD1,-,14
CAGSWTGEGGYTF,TGTGCCGGCTCCTGGACAGGGGAAGGCGGCTACACCTTC,TRBV2,TRBJ1-2,TRBD1,-,13
CASSEIYPGSYGYTF,TGTGCCAGCAGTGAGATCTACCCAGGGAGTTATGGCTACACCTTC,TRBV2,TRBJ1-2,-,-,15
CASSISDRGENTGELFF,TGTGCCAGTAGTATATCAGACCGGGGGGAAAACACCGGGGAGCTGTTTTTT,TRBV19,TRBJ2-2,TRBD2,-,17
CASSSGLAGRETQYF,TGTGCCAGCAGTTCGGGACTAGCGGGACGAGAGACCCAGTACTTC,TRBV6-5,TRBJ2-5,TRBD2,-,15
CASSLQPSGGSDTQYF,TGTGCCAGCAGCTTACAGCCTAGCGGGGGATCAGATACGCAGTATTTT,TRBV11-2,TRBJ2-3,TRBD2,-,16
CASSETGEGNYGYTF,TGTGCCAGCAGTGAAACAGGGGAAGGTAACTATGGCTACACCTTC,TRBV2,TRBJ1-2,TRBD1,few,15
CASSLLDRKNSPLHF,TGTGCCAGCAGCTTGTTAGACAGGAAAAATTCACCCCTCCACTTT,TRBV13,TRBJ1-6,-,-,15
CASRLGGSPYGYTF,TGTGCCAGCAGGTTAGGGGGGAGCCCCTATGGCTACACCTTC,TRBV11-2,TRBJ1-2,-,-,14
CASSPVVGSYNEQFF,TGCGCCAGCAGCCCCGTCGTCGGCTCCTACAATGAGCAGTTCTTC,TRBV5-1,TRBJ2-1,-,-,15
CASTGDREDGEQFF,TGTGCCAGCACCGGGGACAGGGAGGACGGTGAGCAGTTCTTC,TRBV9,TRBJ2-1,TRBD1,-,14
CASSPPLLGYTF,TGTGCCAGCAGCCCTCCCTTACTAGGCTACACCTTC,TRBV28,TRBJ1-2,-,few,12
CASSEGRVYNSPLHF,TGTGCCAGCAGTGAAGGCAGGGTCTATAATTCACCCCTCCACTTT,TRBV2,TRBJ1-6,-,-,15
CASSLDLNNEQFF,TGTGCCAGCAGCTTAGACCTGAACAATGAGCAGTTCTTC,TRBV7-8,TRBJ2-1,-,-,13
CSVQTSGGDEQFF,TGCAGCGTTCAGACTAGCGGGGGAGATGAGCAGTTCTTC,TRBV29-1,TRBJ2-1,TRBD2,few,13
CASSLRGADTDTQYF,TGTGCCAGCAGCCTCCGCGGGGCTGACACAGATACGCAGTATTTT,TRBV11-2,TRBJ2-3,-,-,15
CASSLEGGTEAFF,TGCGCCAGCAGCTTGGAGGGGGGCACTGAAGCTTTCTTT,TRBV5-1,TRBJ1-1,-,-,13
CASSPINTEAFF,TGTGCCAGCAGCCCAATTAACACTGAAGCTTTCTTT,TRBV5-4,TRBJ1-1,-,-,12
CASSFSDGRNSPLHF,TGTGCCAGCAGCTTCTCTGATGGTAGGAATTCACCCCTCCACTTT,TRBV7-9,TRBJ1-6,-,-,15
CASSQGGEGQPQHF,TGTGCCAGCTCACAGGGAGGGGAGGGTCAGCCCCAGCATTTT,TRBV18,TRBJ1-5,-,-,14
CASSEQGVEDTQYF,TGTGCCAGCAGTGAACAGGGTGTTGAAGATACGCAGTATTTT,TRBV6-1,TRBJ2-3,-,-,14
CASSSFGEWDTQYF,TGTGCCAGTAGCTCATTCGGGGAGTGGGATACGCAGTATTTT,TRBV19,TRBJ2-3,-,-,14
CATSGQLYEQYF,TGTGCCACCAGCGGGCAGCTCTACGAGCAGTACTTC,TRBV15,TRBJ2-7,-,-,12
CASRSINRDRENQPQHF,TGTGCCAGCAGATCAATAAACCGGGACAGGGAGAATCAGCCCCAGCATTTT,TRBV2,TRBJ1-5,TRBD1,-,17
CASSSGTNTDTQYF,TGTGCCAGTAGTAGCGGGACAAACACAGATACGCAGTATTTT,TRBV19,TRBJ2-3,-,-,14
CASSSDLSANEKLFF,TGTGCCAGCTCTTCGGACCTAAGCGCTAATGAAAAACTGTTTTTT,TRBV18,TRBJ1-4,-,-,15
CASSPTTGTGNSGNTIYF,TGTGCCAGCAGCCCAACTACCGGGACGGGGAACTCTGGAAACACCATATATTTT,TRBV27,TRBJ1-3,-,-,18
CASSTVRGVGTGELFF,TGTGCCAGCAGCACTGTCAGGGGGGTGGGCACCGGGGAGCTGTTTTTT,TRBV11-2,TRBJ2-2,-,-,16
CASSQVVMETQYF,TGTGCCAGCAGCCAAGTGGTTATGGAGACCCAGTACTTC,TRBV14,TRBJ2-5,-,-,13
CASSQVGYGYTF,TGCGCCAGCAGCCAAGTCGGGTATGGCTACACCTTC,TRBV4-1,TRBJ1-2,-,-,12
CSVGQLNNEQFF,TGCAGCGTTGGTCAGCTTAACAATGAGCAGTTCTTC,TRBV29-1,TRBJ2-1,-,-,12